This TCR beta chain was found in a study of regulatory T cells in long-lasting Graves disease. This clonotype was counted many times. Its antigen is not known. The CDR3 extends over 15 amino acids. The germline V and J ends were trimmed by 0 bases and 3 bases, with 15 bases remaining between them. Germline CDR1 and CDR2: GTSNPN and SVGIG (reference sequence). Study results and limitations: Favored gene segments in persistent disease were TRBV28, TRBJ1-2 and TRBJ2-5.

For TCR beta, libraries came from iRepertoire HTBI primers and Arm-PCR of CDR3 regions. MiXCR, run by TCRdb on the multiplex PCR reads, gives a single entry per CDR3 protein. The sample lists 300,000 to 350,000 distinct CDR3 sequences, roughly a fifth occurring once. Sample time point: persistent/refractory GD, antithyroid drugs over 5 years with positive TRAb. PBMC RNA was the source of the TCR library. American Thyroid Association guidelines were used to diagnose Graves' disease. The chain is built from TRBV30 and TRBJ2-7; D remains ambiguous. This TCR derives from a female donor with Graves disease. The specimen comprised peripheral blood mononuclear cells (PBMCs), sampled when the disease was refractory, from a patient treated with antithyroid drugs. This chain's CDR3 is CAWSVSQLTLYEQYF. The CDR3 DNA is TGTGCCTGGAGTGTCAGTCAACTCACCCTCTACGAGCAGTACTTC.